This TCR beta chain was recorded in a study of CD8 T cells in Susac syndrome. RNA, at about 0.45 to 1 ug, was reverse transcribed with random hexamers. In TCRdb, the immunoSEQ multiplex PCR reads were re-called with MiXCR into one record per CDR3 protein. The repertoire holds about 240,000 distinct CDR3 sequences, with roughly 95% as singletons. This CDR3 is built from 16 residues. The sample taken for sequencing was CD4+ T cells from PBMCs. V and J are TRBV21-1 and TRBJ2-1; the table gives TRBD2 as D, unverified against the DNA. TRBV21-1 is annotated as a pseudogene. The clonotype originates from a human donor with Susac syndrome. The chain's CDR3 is CASSKIGGSLRNEQFF. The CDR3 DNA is TGTGCCAGCAGCAAAATTGGCGGGAGTTTGAGGAATGAGCAGTTCTTC.